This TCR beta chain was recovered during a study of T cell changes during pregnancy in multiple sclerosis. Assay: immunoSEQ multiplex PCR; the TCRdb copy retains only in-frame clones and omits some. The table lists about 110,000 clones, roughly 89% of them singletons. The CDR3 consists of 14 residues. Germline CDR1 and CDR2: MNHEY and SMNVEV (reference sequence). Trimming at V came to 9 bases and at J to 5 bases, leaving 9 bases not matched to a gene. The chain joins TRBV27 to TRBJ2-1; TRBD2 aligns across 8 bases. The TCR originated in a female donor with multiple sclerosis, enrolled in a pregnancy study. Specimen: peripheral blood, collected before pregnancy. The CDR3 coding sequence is TGTGCCAGTTGGTTTGCGGGAGGACACAATGAGCAGTTCTTC. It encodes CASWFAGGHNEQFF.